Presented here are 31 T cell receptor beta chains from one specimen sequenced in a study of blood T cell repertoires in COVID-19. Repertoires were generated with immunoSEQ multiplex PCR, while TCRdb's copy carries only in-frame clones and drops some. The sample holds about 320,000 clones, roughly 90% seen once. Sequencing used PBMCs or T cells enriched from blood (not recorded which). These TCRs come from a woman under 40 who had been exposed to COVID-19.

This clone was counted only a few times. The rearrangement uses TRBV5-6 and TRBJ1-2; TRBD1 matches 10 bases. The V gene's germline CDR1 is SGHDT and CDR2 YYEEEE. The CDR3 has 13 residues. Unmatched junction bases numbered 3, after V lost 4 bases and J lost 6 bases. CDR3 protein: CASSPDRGNGYTF. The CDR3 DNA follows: TGTGCCAGCAGCCCGGACAGGGGGAATGGCTACACCTTC.

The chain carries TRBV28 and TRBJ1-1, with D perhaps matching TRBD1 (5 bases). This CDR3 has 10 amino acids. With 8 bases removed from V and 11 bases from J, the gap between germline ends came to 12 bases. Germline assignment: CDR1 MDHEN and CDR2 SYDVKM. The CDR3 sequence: CASGHIGAFF. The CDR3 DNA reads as TGTGCCAGCGGACATATAGGGGCTTTCTTT. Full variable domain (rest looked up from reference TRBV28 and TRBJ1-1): DVKVTQSSRYLVKRTGEKVFLECVQDMDHENMFWYRQDPGLGLRLIYFSYDVKMKEKGDIPEGYSVSREKKERFSLILESASTNQTSMYLCASGHIGAFFGQGTRLTVV.

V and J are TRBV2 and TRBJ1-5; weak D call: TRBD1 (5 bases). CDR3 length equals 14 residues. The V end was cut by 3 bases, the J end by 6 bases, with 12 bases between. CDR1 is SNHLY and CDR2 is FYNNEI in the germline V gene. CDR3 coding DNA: TGTGCCAGCAGTGATTCGGGGGGGGGTCAGCCCCAGCATTTT. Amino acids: CASSDSGGGQPQHF.

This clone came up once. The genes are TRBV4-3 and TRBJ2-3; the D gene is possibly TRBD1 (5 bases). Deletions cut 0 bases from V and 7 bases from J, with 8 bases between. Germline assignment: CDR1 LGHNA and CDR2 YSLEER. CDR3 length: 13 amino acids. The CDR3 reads CASSQDTGHTQYF. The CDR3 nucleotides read TGCGCCAGCAGCCAAGATACAGGCCATACGCAGTATTTT.

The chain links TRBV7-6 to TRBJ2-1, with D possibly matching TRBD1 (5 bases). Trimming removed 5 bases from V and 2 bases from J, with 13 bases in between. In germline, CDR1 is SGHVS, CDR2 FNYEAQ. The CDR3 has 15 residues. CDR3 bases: TGTGCCAGCAGCCCCAGGCAGGGAACCTACAATGAGCAGTTCTTC. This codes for CASSPRQGTYNEQFF.

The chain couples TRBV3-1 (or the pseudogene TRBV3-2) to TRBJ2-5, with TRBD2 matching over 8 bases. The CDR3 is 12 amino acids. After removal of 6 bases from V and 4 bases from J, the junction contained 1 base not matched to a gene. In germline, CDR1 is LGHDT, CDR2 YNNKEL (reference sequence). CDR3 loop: CASSSGAETQYF. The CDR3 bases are TGTGCCAGCAGTAGCGGGGCAGAGACCCAGTACTTC.

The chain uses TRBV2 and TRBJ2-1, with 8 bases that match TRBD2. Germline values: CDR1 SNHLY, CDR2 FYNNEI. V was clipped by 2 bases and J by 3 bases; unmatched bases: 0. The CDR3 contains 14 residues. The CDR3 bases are TGTGCCAGCAGTGAACTAGCGGGCTACAATGAGCAGTTCTTC. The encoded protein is CASSELAGYNEQFF.

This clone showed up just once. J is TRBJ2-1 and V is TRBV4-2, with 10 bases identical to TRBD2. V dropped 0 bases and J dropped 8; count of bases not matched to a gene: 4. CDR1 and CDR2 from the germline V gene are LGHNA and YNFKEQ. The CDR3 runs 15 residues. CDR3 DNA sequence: TGTGCCAGCAGCCAAGAACTAGCGGGGCTGGATGAGCAGTTCTTC. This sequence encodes CASSQELAGLDEQFF.

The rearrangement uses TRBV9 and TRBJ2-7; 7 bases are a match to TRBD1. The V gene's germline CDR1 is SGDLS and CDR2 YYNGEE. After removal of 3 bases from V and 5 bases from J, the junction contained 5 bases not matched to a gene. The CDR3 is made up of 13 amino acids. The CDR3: CASSAGTVDEQYF. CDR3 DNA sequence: TGTGCCAGCAGCGCCGGGACAGTTGACGAGCAGTACTTC.

CDR3: CASSLGLSGHTDTQYF. As DNA, the CDR3 is TGCGCCAGCAGCTTGGGACTTAGCGGCCACACAGATACGCAGTATTTT. The rearrangement uses TRBV5-1 and TRBJ2-3; tentatively, D is TRBD2 (6 bases). Germline assignment: CDR1 SGHRS and CDR2 YFSETQ. The CDR3 extends over 16 amino acids. V gave up 0 bases and J gave up 2 bases, with 13 bases separating them. The variable domain in full, with the rest retrieved from reference TRBV5-1 and TRBJ2-3, is KAGVTQTPRYLIKTRGQQVTLSCSPISGHRSVSWYQQTPGQGLQFLFEYFSETQRNKGNFPGRFSGRQFSNSRSEMNVSTLELGDSALYLCASSLGLSGHTDTQYFGPGTRLTVL.

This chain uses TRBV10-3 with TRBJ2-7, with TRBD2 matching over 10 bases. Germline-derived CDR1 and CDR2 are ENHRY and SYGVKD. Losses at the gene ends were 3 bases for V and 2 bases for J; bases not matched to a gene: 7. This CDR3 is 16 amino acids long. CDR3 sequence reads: CAISDSRSGGAYEQYF. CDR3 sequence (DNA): TGTGCCATCAGTGATTCGAGGAGCGGGGGGGCCTACGAGCAGTACTTC.

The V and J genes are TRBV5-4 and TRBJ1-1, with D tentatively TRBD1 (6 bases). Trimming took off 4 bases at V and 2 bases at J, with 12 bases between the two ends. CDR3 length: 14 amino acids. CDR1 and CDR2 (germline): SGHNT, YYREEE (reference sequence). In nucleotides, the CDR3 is TGTGCCAGCAGCCCCGGACAGTCAAACACTGAAGCTTTCTTT. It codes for CASSPGQSNTEAFF.

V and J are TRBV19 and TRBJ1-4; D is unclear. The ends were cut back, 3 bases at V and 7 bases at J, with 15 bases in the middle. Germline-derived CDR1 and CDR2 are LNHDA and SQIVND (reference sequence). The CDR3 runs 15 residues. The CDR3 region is CASSIWREGGEKLFF. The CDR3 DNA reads TGTGCCAGTAGTATTTGGAGGGAAGGAGGTGAAAAACTGTTTTTT.

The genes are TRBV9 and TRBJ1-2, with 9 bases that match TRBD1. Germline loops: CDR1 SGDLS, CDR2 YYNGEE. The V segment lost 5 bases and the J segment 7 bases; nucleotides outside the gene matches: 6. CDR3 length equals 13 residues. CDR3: CASSDRGMVGYTF. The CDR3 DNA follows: TGTGCCAGCAGTGACAGGGGGATGGTTGGCTACACCTTC.

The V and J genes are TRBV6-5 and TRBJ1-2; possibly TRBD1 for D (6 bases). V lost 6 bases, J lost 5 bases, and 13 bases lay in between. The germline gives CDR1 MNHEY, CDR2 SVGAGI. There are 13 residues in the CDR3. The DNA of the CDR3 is TGTGCCAGCAGCAACCAGGGGTGGTATGGCTACACCTTC. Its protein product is CASSNQGWYGYTF.

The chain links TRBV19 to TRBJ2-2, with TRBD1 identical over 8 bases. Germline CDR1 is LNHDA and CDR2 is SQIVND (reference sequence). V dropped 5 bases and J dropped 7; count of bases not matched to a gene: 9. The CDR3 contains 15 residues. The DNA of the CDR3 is TGTGCCAGTAGTTCCAGGGGGCTTGCTAACGGGGAGCTGTTTTTT. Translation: CASSSRGLANGELFF.

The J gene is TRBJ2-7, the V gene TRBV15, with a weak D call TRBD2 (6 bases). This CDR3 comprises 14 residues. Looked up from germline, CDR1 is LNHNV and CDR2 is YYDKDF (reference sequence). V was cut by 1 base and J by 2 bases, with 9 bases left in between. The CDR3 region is CATSRVRGAYEQYF. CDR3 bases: TGTGCCACCAGCAGAGTGCGGGGAGCCTACGAGCAGTACTTC.

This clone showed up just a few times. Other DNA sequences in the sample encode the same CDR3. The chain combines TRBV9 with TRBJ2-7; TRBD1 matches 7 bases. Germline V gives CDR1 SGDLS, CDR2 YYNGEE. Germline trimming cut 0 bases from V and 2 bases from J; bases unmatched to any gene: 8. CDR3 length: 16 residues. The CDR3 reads CASSVGGTARTYEQYF. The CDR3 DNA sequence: TGTGCCAGCAGCGTAGGTGGGACAGCTAGAACCTACGAGCAGTACTTC. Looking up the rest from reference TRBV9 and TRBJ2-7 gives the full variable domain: DSGVTQTPKHLITATGQRVTLRCSPRSGDLSVYWYQQSLDQGLQFLIQYYNGEERAKGNILERFSAQQFPDLHSELNLSSLELGDSALYFCASSVGGTARTYEQYFGPGTRLTVT.

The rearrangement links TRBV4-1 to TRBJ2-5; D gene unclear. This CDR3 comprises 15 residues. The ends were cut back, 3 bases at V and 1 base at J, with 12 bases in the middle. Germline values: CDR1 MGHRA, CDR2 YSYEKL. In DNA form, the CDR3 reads TGCGCCAGCAGCCAGGGCAGAACGGCCCAAGAGACCCAGTACTTC. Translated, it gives CASSQGRTAQETQYF.

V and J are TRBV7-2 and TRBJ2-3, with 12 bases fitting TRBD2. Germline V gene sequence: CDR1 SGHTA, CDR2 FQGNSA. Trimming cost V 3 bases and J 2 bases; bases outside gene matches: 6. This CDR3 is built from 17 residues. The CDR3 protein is CASSFLLAGGITDTQYF. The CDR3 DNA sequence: TGTGCCAGCAGCTTCCTTCTAGCGGGGGGGATCACAGATACGCAGTATTTT.

The CDR3 sequence: CASSFTGGNTEAFF. The CDR3 DNA reads TGCGCCAGCAGCTTCACAGGGGGGAACACTGAAGCTTTCTTT. The rearrangement joins TRBV5-1 to TRBJ1-1; 8 nucleotides match TRBD1. Trimming at V came to 2 bases and at J to 1 base, leaving 1 base not matched to a gene. The germline CDR1 and CDR2 sequences are SGHRS and YFSETQ. There are 14 residues in the CDR3. Looking up the rest from reference TRBV5-1 and TRBJ1-1 gives the full variable domain: KAGVTQTPRYLIKTRGQQVTLSCSPISGHRSVSWYQQTPGQGLQFLFEYFSETQRNKGNFPGRFSGRQFSNSRSEMNVSTLELGDSALYLCASSFTGGNTEAFFGQGTRLTVV.

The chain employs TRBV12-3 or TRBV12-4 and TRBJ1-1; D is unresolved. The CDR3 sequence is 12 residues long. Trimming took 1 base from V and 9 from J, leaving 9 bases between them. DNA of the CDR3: TGTGCCAGCAGTTTAGGGTTCGCTAAAGCTTTCTTT. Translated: CASSLGFAKAFF.

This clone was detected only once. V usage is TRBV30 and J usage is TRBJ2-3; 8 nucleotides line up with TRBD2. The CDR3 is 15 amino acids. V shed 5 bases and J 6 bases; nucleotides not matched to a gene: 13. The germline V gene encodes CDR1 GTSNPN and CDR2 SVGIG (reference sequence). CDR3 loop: CAWSRGTGGRDTQYF. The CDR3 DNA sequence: TGTGCCTGGTCCCGAGGAACGGGGGGGCGGGATACGCAGTATTTT.

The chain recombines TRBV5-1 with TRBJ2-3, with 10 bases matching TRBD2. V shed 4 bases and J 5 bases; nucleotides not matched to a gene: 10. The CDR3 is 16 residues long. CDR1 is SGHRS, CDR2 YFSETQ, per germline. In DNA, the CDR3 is TGCGCCAGCAGCGCTCCTAGCGGGGGCCATGGAGATACGCAGTATTTT. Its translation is CASSAPSGGHGDTQYF. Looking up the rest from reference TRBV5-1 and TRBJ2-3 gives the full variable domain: KAGVTQTPRYLIKTRGQQVTLSCSPISGHRSVSWYQQTPGQGLQFLFEYFSETQRNKGNFPGRFSGRQFSNSRSEMNVSTLELGDSALYLCASSAPSGGHGDTQYFGPGTRLTVL.

CDR3: CASKTDRYQETQYF. The CDR3 DNA reads as TGTGCCAGCAAGACCGACAGGTACCAAGAGACCCAGTACTTC. The rearrangement joins TRBV6-5 to TRBJ2-5; TRBD1 might be the D (6 bases). Germline CDR1 and CDR2: MNHEY and SVGAGI. The CDR3 has 14 amino acids. V lost 7 bases to trimming and J lost 0 bases, with 12 bases between them.

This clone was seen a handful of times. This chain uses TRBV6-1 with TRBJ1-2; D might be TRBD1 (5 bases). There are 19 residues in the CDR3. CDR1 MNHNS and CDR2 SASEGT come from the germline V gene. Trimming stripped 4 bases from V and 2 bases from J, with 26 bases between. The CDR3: CASSGKGWGTVGLNYGYTF. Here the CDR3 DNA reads TGTGCCAGCAGTGGCAAGGGGTGGGGAACAGTTGGATTGAACTATGGCTACACCTTC.

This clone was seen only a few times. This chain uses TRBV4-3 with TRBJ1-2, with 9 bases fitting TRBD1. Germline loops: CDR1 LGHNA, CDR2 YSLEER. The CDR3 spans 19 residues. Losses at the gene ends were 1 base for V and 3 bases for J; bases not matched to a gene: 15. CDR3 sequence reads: CASSQGGPGTGTKDYGYTF. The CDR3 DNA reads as TGCGCCAGCAGCCAAGGGGGTCCCGGGACAGGGACCAAGGACTATGGCTACACCTTC.

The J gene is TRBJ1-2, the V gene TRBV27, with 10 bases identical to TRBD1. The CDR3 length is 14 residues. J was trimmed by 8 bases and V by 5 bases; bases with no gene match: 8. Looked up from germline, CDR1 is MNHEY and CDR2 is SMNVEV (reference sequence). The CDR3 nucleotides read TGTGCCAGCAGTACCGGGACAGGGGTTCTCGGCTACACCTTC. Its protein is CASSTGTGVLGYTF.

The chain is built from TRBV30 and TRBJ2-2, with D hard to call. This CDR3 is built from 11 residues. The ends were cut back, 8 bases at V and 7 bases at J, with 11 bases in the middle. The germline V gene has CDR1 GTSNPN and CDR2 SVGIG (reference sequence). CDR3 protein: CARRTGGELFF. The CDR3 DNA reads TGTGCCCGTAGAACGGGCGGGGAGCTGTTTTTT.

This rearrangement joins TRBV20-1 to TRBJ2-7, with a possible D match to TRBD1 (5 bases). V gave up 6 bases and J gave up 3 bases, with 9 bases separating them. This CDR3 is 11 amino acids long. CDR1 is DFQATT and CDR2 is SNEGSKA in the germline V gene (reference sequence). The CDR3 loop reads CSALTGYEQYF. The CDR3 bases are TGCAGTGCCCTTACAGGCTACGAGCAGTACTTC.

CDR3 in DNA: TGCGCCAGCAGCCAAATTGCCTATAATGAAAAACTGTTTTTT. Protein: CASSQIAYNEKLFF. V gene TRBV4-1 combines with J gene TRBJ1-4; no definite D call. V lost 2 bases to trimming and J lost 4 bases, with 8 bases between them. Germline V CDR1 and CDR2: MGHRA, YSYEKL. This CDR3 has 14 residues.